This entry lists 7 T cell receptor beta chains sequenced from one sample in a study of cytomegalovirus exposure and HLA in healthy donors. The PCR had 60 Vbeta and 13 Jbeta primers. Sequencing was performed with immunoSEQ multiplex PCR; in TCRdb, only in-frame clones are kept and a portion is missing. The sample lists 140,000 to 150,000 clones, roughly 70% occurring once. What was sequenced was PBMCs. All receptors derive from a young man in good health and CMV-seronegative.

The rearrangement uses TRBV28 and TRBJ2-7; perhaps TRBD1 as D (6 bases). V was shortened by 6 bases and J by 0 bases, with 15 bases between the two germline ends. Germline V gene sequence: CDR1 MDHEN, CDR2 SYDVKM. CDR3 length equals 15 residues. This CDR3 is CASSPTGSSSYEQYF. The CDR3 DNA reads as TGTGCCAGCAGCCCCACAGGGTCAAGCTCCTACGAGCAGTACTTC.

This clone appeared a few times. The rearrangement links TRBV10-3 to TRBJ2-7, with 8 bases lining up with TRBD2. Germline CDR1 and CDR2: ENHRY and SYGVKD. This CDR3 has 17 residues. Trimming removed 3 bases from V and 6 bases from J; junction bases left unmatched: 16. CDR3 region: CAISDYGSGIVKGEQYF. The CDR3 region has the DNA TGTGCCATCAGTGATTATGGTAGCGGGATCGTTAAGGGCGAGCAGTACTTC.

The V and J genes are TRBV5-6 and TRBJ2-3, with 9 positions matching TRBD1. The CDR3 is 16 amino acids. V shed 3 bases, J shed 3 bases, and the junction held 8 bases outside the gene matches. From germline, CDR1 is SGHDT and CDR2 YYEEEE. The CDR3 reads CASSSLDRGGTDTQYF. Written as DNA, the CDR3 is TGTGCCAGCAGCTCTTTGGACAGGGGAGGAACAGATACGCAGTATTTT.

This chain links TRBV6-5 with TRBJ1-5; 9 bases line up with TRBD1. V lost 6 bases, J lost 1 base, and 4 bases stayed unmatched. Per germline, CDR1 MNHEY and CDR2 SVGAGI. The CDR3 is made up of 15 amino acids. The CDR3 region is CASRDRGGSNQPQHF. The CDR3 bases are TGTGCCAGCAGGGACAGGGGCGGAAGCAATCAGCCCCAGCATTTT.

This clone was observed a single time. V is TRBV28 and J is TRBJ1-2; TRBD1 might be the D (6 bases). Germline-derived CDR1 and CDR2 are MDHEN and SYDVKM. This CDR3 has 13 amino acids. The V and J ends lost 6 bases and 4 bases respectively, with 12 bases between them. CDR3 nucleotide sequence: TGTGCCAGCAGCGCGGACAGCCGCTATGGCTACACCTTC. Translation: CASSADSRYGYTF.

This clone was seen only a few times. The chain uses TRBV30 and TRBJ1-2; D remains unclear. The CDR3 runs 13 residues. Deletions cut 0 bases from V and 8 bases from J, with 13 bases between. Per germline, CDR1 GTSNPN and CDR2 SVGIG (reference sequence). The CDR3 loop is CAWSVGGRLGYTF. The CDR3 coding sequence is TGTGCCTGGAGTGTGGGCGGGAGGTTGGGCTACACCTTC.

This chain joins TRBV4-2 and TRBJ2-5; 11 bases line up with TRBD2. In germline, CDR1 is LGHNA, CDR2 YNFKEQ. CDR3 length: 14 residues. V was clipped by 6 bases and J by 5 bases; unmatched bases: 5. The DNA of the CDR3 is TGTGCCAGCAGAGGACTAGCGGGTGATGAGACCCAGTACTTC. Amino acids: CASRGLAGDETQYF.